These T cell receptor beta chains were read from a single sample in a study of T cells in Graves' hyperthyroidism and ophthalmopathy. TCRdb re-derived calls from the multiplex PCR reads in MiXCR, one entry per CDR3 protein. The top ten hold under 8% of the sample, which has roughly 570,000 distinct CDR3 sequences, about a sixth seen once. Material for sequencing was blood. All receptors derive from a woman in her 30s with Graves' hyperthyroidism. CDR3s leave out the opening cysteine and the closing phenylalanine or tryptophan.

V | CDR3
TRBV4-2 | ASSQVGRGQTYEQY
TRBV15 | ATSRGTSAYQETQY
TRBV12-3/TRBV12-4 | ASSPGDRGNNEQY
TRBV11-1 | ASSLFFRKNTEAF
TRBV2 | ASSAKPGLAEETQY
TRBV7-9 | ASSLGTQDGYT
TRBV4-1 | ASSHNPRTSTGELF
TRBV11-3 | ASSLSGRSRTEAF
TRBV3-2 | ASSGDNFYGYT
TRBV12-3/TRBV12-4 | ASSQTGRDTEAF
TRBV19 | ASSVSLLSPNTEAF
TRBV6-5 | ASSSPGGGNIREQY
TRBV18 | ASSPLWRSSGNTIY
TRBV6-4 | ASSGNRGLGGYT
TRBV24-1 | ATSRGEDNEQF
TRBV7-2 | ASSQSSGMAQY
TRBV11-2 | ASSQMYEQY
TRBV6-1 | ASSEPDRYTEVF
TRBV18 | ASSPILAGVDNEQF
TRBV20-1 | SAIRQGPHGNTIY
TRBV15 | ATSTQVLSPYEQY
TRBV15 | ATSSLAVNEQF
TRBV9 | ASSSRAQRSPGETDTQY
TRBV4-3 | ASSPGTSGPLSEQY
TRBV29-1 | SVEGLAGSSGEQY
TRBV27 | ASSQVGRNNQPQH
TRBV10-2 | ASRLDRLLYEQY
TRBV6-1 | ASSELLGPGANVLT
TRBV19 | ASSMWLADYNEQF
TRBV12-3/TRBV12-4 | ASSFLLAEGTTDTQY
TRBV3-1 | ASSQEGPTGNYGYT
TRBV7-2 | ASSSAVSGSLPGELF
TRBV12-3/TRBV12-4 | ASSQGQVGNQPQH
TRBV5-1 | ASSLAGGANYGYT
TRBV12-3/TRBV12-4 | ASRRQGVTEAF
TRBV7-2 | ASSPGQAAITDTQY
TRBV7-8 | ASSQFPGQFEDRGYEQY
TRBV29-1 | SVLRRVEYNEQF
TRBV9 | ASSVGGAGVTEAF
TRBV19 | ASSITSGGVLPDTQY